A single sample is the source of the 5 T cell receptor beta chains below, sequenced in a study of technical replicates of blood from several donors (dated by TCRdb to the late 2010s). Preparation of the library involved the immunoSEQ multiplex PCR assay. This immuneACCESS table, as held by TCRdb, lists in-frame sequences with V and J called but not all clones. Of the missing ones, under half trace to an unresolved V gene in checked studies; the others have no known cause. The sample includes some 85,000 clones, with about 93% observed a single time. Clones ranked in the top ten supply about 0.4% of the sample. What was sequenced was T cells isolated from PBMCs. These receptors originate from a human donor in good health.

The chain uses TRBV6-5 and TRBJ1-1, with 11 bases fitting TRBD1. This CDR3 has 14 amino acids. The V gene's germline CDR1 is MNHEY and CDR2 SVGAGI. The trim removed 6 bases at V and 7 bases at J, leaving 7 bases unmatched. CDR3: CASSPDRGQVEAFF. DNA of the CDR3: TGTGCCAGCAGCCCGGACAGGGGGCAGGTTGAAGCTTTCTTT.

The chain links TRBV7-9 to TRBJ2-7, with 8 nucleotides matching TRBD1. Trimming cost V 1 base and J 0 bases; bases outside gene matches: 14. The CDR3 extends over 19 amino acids. Germline V gene data show CDR1 as SEHNR and CDR2 as FQNEAQ (reference sequence). CDR3 amino acids: CASSLDRLNSGQASYEQYF. The CDR3 nucleotides read TGTGCCAGCAGCTTAGACCGGCTGAACTCGGGACAGGCCTCCTACGAGCAGTACTTC.

The chain carries TRBV27 and TRBJ1-5; D might be TRBD1 (6 bases). This CDR3 has 13 amino acids. The germline V gene has CDR1 MNHEY and CDR2 SMNVEV (reference sequence). Between the trimmed V and J ends, which lost 6 bases and 4 bases, there was a span of 10 bases. CDR3 coding DNA: TGTGCCAGCAGCTTAGACAGGAATCAGCCCCAGCATTTT. Translated: CASSLDRNQPQHF.

The V gene is TRBV7-9, the J gene TRBJ1-4; 9 bases match TRBD1. The CDR3 length is 15 residues. Looked up from germline, CDR1 is SEHNR and CDR2 is FQNEAQ (reference sequence). V was pared by 4 bases and J by 5 bases, with 5 bases of the junction left unmatched. CDR3 nucleotide sequence: TGTGCCAGCAGCTATCCGGGACAGGGAAATGAAAAACTGTTTTTT. This encodes CASSYPGQGNEKLFF. The full variable domain, completed using reference TRBV7-9 and TRBJ1-4, is DTGVSQNPRHKITKRGQNVTFRCDPISEHNRLYWYRQTLGQGPEFLTYFQNEAQLEKSRLLSDRFSAERPKGSFSTLEIQRTEQGDSAMYLCASSYPGQGNEKLFFGSGTQLSVL.

This chain joins TRBV4-1 and TRBJ2-3, with 8 bases lining up with TRBD2. The J segment lost 6 bases and the V segment lost 0 bases, leaving 11 bases of the junction unmatched. The CDR3 sequence is 17 residues long. The V gene's germline CDR1 is MGHRA and CDR2 YSYEKL. The CDR3 DNA reads as TGCGCCAGCAGCCAAGAAATCTCGGGAGGGCCTTTGGATACGCAGTATTTT. This gives the protein CASSQEISGGPLDTQYF.